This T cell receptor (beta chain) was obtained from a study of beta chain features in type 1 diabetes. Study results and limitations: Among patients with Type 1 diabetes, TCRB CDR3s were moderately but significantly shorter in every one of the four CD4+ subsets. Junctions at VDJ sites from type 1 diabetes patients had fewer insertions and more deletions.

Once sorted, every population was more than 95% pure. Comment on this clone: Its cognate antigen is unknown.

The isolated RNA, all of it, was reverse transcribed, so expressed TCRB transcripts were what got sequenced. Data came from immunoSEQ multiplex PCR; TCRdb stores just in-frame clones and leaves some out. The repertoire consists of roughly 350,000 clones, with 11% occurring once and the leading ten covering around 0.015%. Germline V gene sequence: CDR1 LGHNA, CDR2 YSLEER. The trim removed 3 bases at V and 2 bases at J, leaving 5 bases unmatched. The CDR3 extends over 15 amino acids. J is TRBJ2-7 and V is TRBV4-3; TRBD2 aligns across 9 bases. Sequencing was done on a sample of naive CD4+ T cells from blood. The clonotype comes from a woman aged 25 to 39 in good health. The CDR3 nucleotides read TGCGCCAGCAGCCAGTCTAGCGGGACGACCTACGAGCAGTACTTC. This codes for CASSQSSGTTYEQYF.